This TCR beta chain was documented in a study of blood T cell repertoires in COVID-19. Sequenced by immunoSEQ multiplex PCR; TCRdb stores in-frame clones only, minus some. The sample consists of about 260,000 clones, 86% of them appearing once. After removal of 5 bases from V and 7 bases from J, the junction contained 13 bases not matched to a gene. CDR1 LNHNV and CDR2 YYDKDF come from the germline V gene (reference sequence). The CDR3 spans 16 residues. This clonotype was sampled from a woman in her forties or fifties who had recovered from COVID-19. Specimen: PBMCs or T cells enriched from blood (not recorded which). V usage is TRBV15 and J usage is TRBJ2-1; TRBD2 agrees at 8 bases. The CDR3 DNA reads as TGTGCCACCAGCCCTTTTCGGAGCGGGAGAGTAAATGAGCAGTTCTTC. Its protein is CATSPFRSGRVNEQFF.